A single sample is the source of the 30 T cell receptor beta chains below, sequenced in a study of human versus mouse CDR3 diversity and MHC coevolution. TCRdb keeps only in-frame clones here, not all; method: immunoSEQ multiplex PCR. Among roughly 86,000 clones listed, just under 95% were seen once. The sequencing input was naive CD4+ T cells from blood. As to subset: CD45RO-negative CD62L-positive naive CD4 T cells. The receptors come from a person aged 30-70 years in good health.

The chain recombines TRBV9 with TRBJ1-1; 8 bases are shared with TRBD1. CDR3 length: 17 residues. The germline V gene encodes CDR1 SGDLS and CDR2 YYNGEE. V lost 4 bases, J lost 1 base, and 12 bases stayed unmatched. CDR3 region: CASSPGTGRLWNTEAFF. Here the CDR3 DNA reads TGTGCCAGCAGCCCCGGGACAGGTCGTCTATGGAACACTGAAGCTTTCTTT. The whole variable domain, remainder taken from reference TRBV9 and TRBJ1-1, is DSGVTQTPKHLITATGQRVTLRCSPRSGDLSVYWYQQSLDQGLQFLIQYYNGEERAKGNILERFSAQQFPDLHSELNLSSLELGDSALYFCASSPGTGRLWNTEAFFGQGTRLTVV.

The J gene is TRBJ2-1, the V gene TRBV7-2, with TRBD2 matching 12 bases. J lost 7 bases, V lost 1 base, and 11 bases had no gene match. Germline values: CDR1 SGHTA, CDR2 FQGNSA. CDR3 size: 18 residues. The CDR3: CASSLGELAGGYANEQFF. CDR3 nucleotide sequence: TGTGCCAGCAGCTTAGGAGAACTAGCGGGAGGTTATGCGAATGAGCAGTTCTTC.

The chain carries TRBV7-7 and TRBJ2-1; D unresolved. This CDR3 is built from 15 residues. The germline V and J ends were trimmed by 1 base and 0 bases, with 7 bases remaining between them. CDR1 SSHAT and CDR2 FNYEAQ come from the germline V gene (reference sequence). The CDR3 protein is CASSLGASSYNEQFF. In DNA, the CDR3 is TGTGCCAGCAGCTTAGGCGCGAGCTCCTACAATGAGCAGTTCTTC.

The table lists this clone with a count of one. The rearrangement uses TRBV6-1 and TRBJ2-5; D unclear. The CDR3 runs to 13 residues. Trimming pared 3 bases from V and 2 bases from J, leaving 7 bases between. Germline V gene data show CDR1 as MNHNS and CDR2 as SASEGT. The DNA for the CDR3 is TGTGCCAGCAGTGATCGGGTTCAAGAGACCCAGTACTTC. Protein sequence: CASSDRVQETQYF.

The chain combines TRBV15 with TRBJ2-2; the match to TRBD2 covers 10 bases. Per the germline V gene, CDR1 is LNHNV and CDR2 is YYDKDF (reference sequence). V was pared by 2 bases and J by 0 bases, with 12 bases of the junction left unmatched. The CDR3 has 20 residues. CDR3 nucleotides: TGTGCCACCAGCAGACTACCCACCGAGCGGGGGGGGCCGAACACCGGGGAGCTGTTTTTT. Its translation: CATSRLPTERGGPNTGELFF.

The gene calls are TRBV5-1 and TRBJ2-7; D might be TRBD2 (5 bases). Trimming stripped 2 bases from V and 7 bases from J, with 16 bases between. CDR1 and CDR2 from the germline V gene are SGHRS and YFSETQ. This CDR3 has 14 amino acids. CDR3 loop: CASSFAGQTGEQYF. CDR3 nucleotide sequence: TGCGCCAGCAGCTTCGCGGGCCAGACCGGGGAGCAGTACTTC.

The rearrangement joins TRBV23-1 to TRBJ1-6; D gene unclear. TRBV23-1 qualifies as an ORF whose function is uncertain. This CDR3 has 16 residues. Trimming shortened V by 8 bases and J by 3 bases, and 17 bases separated the two germline ends. The chain's CDR3 is CASPPGSDFYNSPLHF. The CDR3, as DNA: TGCGCCAGCCCTCCAGGATCCGATTTCTATAATTCACCCCTCCACTTT.

The V and J genes are TRBV18 and TRBJ2-3, with a tentative D call TRBD2 (6 bases). The CDR3 loop spans 14 amino acids. From germline, CDR1 is KGHSH and CDR2 LQKENI. Deletions cut 6 bases from V and 0 bases from J, with 10 bases between. CDR3 DNA: TGTGCCAGCTCCCGGGGGACTAGCACAGATACGCAGTATTTT. Protein product: CASSRGTSTDTQYF.

This clone came up a few times. This sequence joins TRBV28 and TRBJ1-1, with 9 positions matching TRBD1. Germline V gives CDR1 MDHEN, CDR2 SYDVKM. The CDR3 sequence is 15 residues long. V gave up 5 bases and J gave up 5 bases; unmatched junction bases: 9. The CDR3 sequence is CASSPRTGVRTEAFF. The CDR3 nucleotides read TGTGCCAGCAGTCCGCGGACAGGGGTTCGTACTGAAGCTTTCTTT.

The genes are TRBV28 and TRBJ2-4; 8 bases map to TRBD1. This CDR3 region has 16 residues. V shed 6 bases and J 0 bases; nucleotides not matched to a gene: 7. CDR1 is MDHEN, CDR2 SYDVKM, per germline. CDR3 in DNA: TGTGCCAGCAGCCGAGGGACAGGAGAAGCCAAAAACATTCAGTACTTC. It encodes CASSRGTGEAKNIQYF.

The V gene is TRBV7-3, the J gene TRBJ2-5; maybe TRBD1 (6 bases). The CDR3 totals 15 residues. Germline values: CDR1 SGHTA, CDR2 FQGTGA. The ends were cut back, 2 bases at V and 1 base at J, with 11 bases in the middle. The CDR3 protein is CASSLGGAAQETQYF. The DNA of the CDR3 is TGTGCCAGCAGCTTAGGGGGCGCGGCCCAAGAGACCCAGTACTTC.

The chain employs TRBV7-9 and TRBJ1-6; TRBD1 agrees at 7 bases. The trim removed 4 bases at V and 7 bases at J, leaving 7 bases unmatched. This CDR3 spans 15 amino acids. Germline V gene sequence: CDR1 SEHNR, CDR2 FQNEAQ (reference sequence). CDR3 nucleotides: TGTGCCAGCAGCTCCAGGGGGGCTCTAAATTCACCCCTCCACTTT. Encoded protein: CASSSRGALNSPLHF.

CDR3 residues: CASTRTGGGFPIQPQHF. CDR3 nucleotides: TGTGCCAGCACCAGGACAGGGGGCGGCTTCCCAATTCAGCCCCAGCATTTT. This sequence joins TRBV7-2 and TRBJ1-5; 11 bases line up with TRBD1. This CDR3 is 17 amino acids long. Germline trimming cut 7 bases from V and 6 bases from J; bases unmatched to any gene: 14. CDR1 is SGHTA, CDR2 FQGNSA, per germline.

The chain joins TRBV7-3 to TRBJ1-6, with D perhaps matching TRBD1 (5 bases). Trimming took 3 bases from V and 5 from J, leaving 8 bases between them. Per the germline V gene, CDR1 is SGHTA and CDR2 is FQGTGA. This CDR3 region has 14 residues. CDR3 sequence: CASSFQGDNSPLHF. The CDR3 DNA sequence: TGTGCCAGCAGCTTCCAGGGCGATAATTCACCCCTCCACTTT.

The chain links TRBV7-3 to TRBJ2-3; 8 bases line up with TRBD2. Germline values: CDR1 SGHTA, CDR2 FQGTGA. With 6 bases clipped from V and 2 bases from J, the junction kept 4 bases outside the gene matches. The CDR3 runs 14 residues. The DNA of the CDR3 is TGTGCCAGCAGACGGGGGGGGTACACAGATACGCAGTATTTT. This codes for CASRRGGYTDTQYF. Full variable domain (outside the CDR3, taken from reference TRBV7-3 and TRBJ2-3): GAGVSQTPSNKVTEKGKYVELRCDPISGHTALYWYRQSLGQGPEFLIYFQGTGAADDSGLPNDRFFAVRPEGSVSTLKIQRTERGDSAVYLCASRRGGYTDTQYFGPGTRLTVL.

V is TRBV6-6 and J is TRBJ2-7; TRBD2 might be the D (6 bases). This CDR3 region has 13 residues. With 8 bases removed from V and 6 bases from J, the gap between germline ends came to 17 bases. Germline CDR1 MNHNY, CDR2 SVGAGI (reference sequence). The CDR3 DNA reads TGTGCCAGCGGAGGGCAGGGCCTACTCGAGCAGTACTTC. This translates into CASGGQGLLEQYF.

The chain combines TRBV7-2 with TRBJ2-7, with TRBD1 matching over 12 bases. The V gene's germline CDR1 is SGHTA and CDR2 FQGNSA. V was clipped by 6 bases and J by 3 bases; unmatched bases: 3. The CDR3 consists of 14 residues. CDR3 nucleotide sequence: TGTGCCAGCAGGGGACAGGGGGCTATCTACGAGCAGTACTTC. Its translation is CASRGQGAIYEQYF.

The rearrangement joins TRBV29-1 to TRBJ2-1; TRBD2 matches at 7 bases. Trimming removed 7 bases from V and 0 bases from J; junction bases left unmatched: 6. The germline V gene encodes CDR1 SQVTM and CDR2 ANQGSEA. The CDR3 covers 14 residues. CDR3 sequence (DNA): TGCAGCGGATTAGCGGGCGGCTCCTACAATGAGCAGTTCTTC. It translates to CSGLAGGSYNEQFF.

The chain combines TRBV6-5 with TRBJ2-2, with D maybe TRBD1 (5 bases). This CDR3 has 16 residues. CDR1 is MNHEY and CDR2 is SVGAGI in the germline V gene. V was clipped by 0 bases and J by 1 base, with 9 bases between them. The CDR3 DNA follows: TGTGCCAGCAGTTACTCGGGGCAGGGGAACACCGGGGAGCTGTTTTTT. Translation: CASSYSGQGNTGELFF.

This chain connects TRBV2 to TRBJ2-2, with TRBD2 matching 11 bases. Germline assignment: CDR1 SNHLY and CDR2 FYNNEI. The CDR3 runs to 16 residues. The trim removed 3 bases at V and 5 bases at J, leaving 5 bases unmatched. The CDR3 is CASSDLGLAATGELFF. As DNA, the CDR3 is TGTGCCAGCAGTGATTTGGGACTAGCGGCTACCGGGGAGCTGTTTTTT.

The chain uses TRBV28 and TRBJ1-1, with D perhaps matching TRBD1 (5 bases). This CDR3 contains 12 residues. Trimming pared 2 bases from V and 7 bases from J, leaving 8 bases between. The V gene's germline CDR1 is MDHEN and CDR2 SYDVKM. CDR3 in amino acids: CASSLIGDEAFF. The DNA of the CDR3 is TGTGCCAGCAGTTTAATAGGGGATGAAGCTTTCTTT. Complete variable domain (other parts from reference TRBV28 and TRBJ1-1): DVKVTQSSRYLVKRTGEKVFLECVQDMDHENMFWYRQDPGLGLRLIYFSYDVKMKEKGDIPEGYSVSREKKERFSLILESASTNQTSMYLCASSLIGDEAFFGQGTRLTVV.

The rearrangement joins TRBV6-5 to TRBJ2-2, with 10 nucleotides matching TRBD1. Per the germline V gene, CDR1 is MNHEY and CDR2 is SVGAGI. CDR3 length: 14 amino acids. The J segment lost 4 bases and the V segment lost 6 bases, leaving 2 bases of the junction unmatched. The CDR3: CASSRDRGTGELFF. The CDR3 DNA follows: TGTGCCAGCAGCCGGGACAGGGGCACCGGGGAGCTGTTTTTT.

The CDR3 protein is CAWSPGGEKLFF. As DNA, the CDR3 is TGTGCCTGGAGCCCGGGAGGTGAAAAACTGTTTTTT. The chain combines TRBV30 with TRBJ1-4; no firm D call. V was trimmed by 3 bases and J by 7 bases, leaving 9 bases between them. CDR3 length equals 12 residues. Germline V gene data show CDR1 as GTSNPN and CDR2 as SVGIG (reference sequence).

The J gene is TRBJ2-1, the V gene TRBV11-2, with D maybe TRBD2 (6 bases). V lost 0 bases and J lost 0, with 9 bases in between. The V gene's germline CDR1 is SGHAT and CDR2 FQNNGV. This CDR3 contains 16 residues. The CDR3 sequence is CASSLETSLSYNEQFF. In nucleotides, the CDR3 is TGTGCCAGCAGCTTAGAGACTAGTCTCTCCTACAATGAGCAGTTCTTC.

The CDR3 DNA is TGTGCCAGTAGTATATTCCGGGACATTCAGTACTTC. This codes for CASSIFRDIQYF. The chain carries TRBV19 and TRBJ2-4; no clear D gene. The CDR3 spans 12 residues. Trimming left V 2 bases short and J 8 bases short, with 7 bases between. Germline V gene lookup returns CDR1 LNHDA and CDR2 SQIVND (reference sequence).

This rearrangement joins TRBV11-2 to TRBJ2-2, with 7 positions matching TRBD1. This CDR3 has 16 amino acids. V was clipped by 5 bases and J by 5 bases; unmatched bases: 11. The V gene's germline CDR1 is SGHAT and CDR2 FQNNGV. The CDR3 sequence: CASSPGLAGGTGELFF. In DNA, the CDR3 is TGTGCCAGCAGCCCAGGGTTGGCAGGGGGAACCGGGGAGCTGTTTTTT.

The chain joins TRBV14 to TRBJ1-5; no clear D. In germline, CDR1 is SGHDN, CDR2 FVKESK. This CDR3 comprises 13 residues. Trimming stripped 4 bases from V and 4 bases from J, with 8 bases between. CDR3: CASSLGPNQPQHF. For the CDR3, the DNA is TGTGCCAGCAGCCTTGGCCCGAATCAGCCCCAGCATTTT.

The chain has TRBV6-4 and TRBJ2-2; 7 positions agree with TRBD2. The CDR3 is 18 residues long. The trim removed 4 bases at V and 5 bases at J, leaving 16 bases unmatched. Germline CDR1 and CDR2: MRHNA and SNTAGT. CDR3 DNA: TGTGCCAGCAGTGTAGAGGGAAAGTCGGCGGGAGTTACCGGGGAGCTGTTTTTT. This translates into CASSVEGKSAGVTGELFF.

The chain employs TRBV9 and TRBJ2-2; TRBD1 matches 9 bases. Germline V lookup: CDR1 SGDLS, CDR2 YYNGEE. V lost 3 bases and J lost 6; bases outside the gene matches: 9. This CDR3 comprises 16 residues. CDR3 in DNA: TGTGCCAGCAGCGGATTCGGGACAGGGAGGCCCGGGGAGCTGTTTTTT. Protein product: CASSGFGTGRPGELFF.

J is TRBJ1-1 and V is TRBV27, with D maybe TRBD1 (6 bases). This CDR3 comprises 13 residues. In germline, CDR1 is MNHEY, CDR2 SMNVEV (reference sequence). Trimming removed 3 bases from V and 7 bases from J, with 12 bases in between. CDR3 protein: CASSLEEGVEAFF. In DNA, the CDR3 is TGTGCCAGCAGTTTGGAAGAGGGGGTTGAAGCTTTCTTT.